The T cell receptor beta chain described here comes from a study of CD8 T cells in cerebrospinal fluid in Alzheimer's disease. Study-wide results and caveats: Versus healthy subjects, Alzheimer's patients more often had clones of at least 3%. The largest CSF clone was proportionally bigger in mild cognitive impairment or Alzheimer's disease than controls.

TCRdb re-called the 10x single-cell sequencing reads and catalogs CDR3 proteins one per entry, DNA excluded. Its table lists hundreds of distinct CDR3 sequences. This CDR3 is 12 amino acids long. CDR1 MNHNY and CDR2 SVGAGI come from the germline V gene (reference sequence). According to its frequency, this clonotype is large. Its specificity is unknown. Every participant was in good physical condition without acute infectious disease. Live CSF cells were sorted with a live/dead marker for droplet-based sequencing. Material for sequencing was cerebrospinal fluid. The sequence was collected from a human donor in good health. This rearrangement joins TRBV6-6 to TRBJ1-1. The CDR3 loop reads CASRNWNTEAFF.